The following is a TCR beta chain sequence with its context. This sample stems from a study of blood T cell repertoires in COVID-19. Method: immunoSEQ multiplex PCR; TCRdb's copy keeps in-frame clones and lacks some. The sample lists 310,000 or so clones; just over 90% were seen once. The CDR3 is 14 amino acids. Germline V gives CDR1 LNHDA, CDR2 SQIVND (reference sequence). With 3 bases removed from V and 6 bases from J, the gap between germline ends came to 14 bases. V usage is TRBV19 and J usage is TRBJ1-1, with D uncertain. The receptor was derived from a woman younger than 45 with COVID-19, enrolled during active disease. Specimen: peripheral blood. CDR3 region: CASSMGGNGAEAFF. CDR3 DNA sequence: TGTGCCAGTAGTATGGGCGGCAACGGGGCTGAAGCTTTCTTT.